A selection of T cell receptor beta chains follows, all from one sample in a study of blood T cell repertoires in COVID-19. Sequencing was performed with immunoSEQ multiplex PCR; in TCRdb, only in-frame clones are kept and a portion is missing. Seen here are roughly 230,000 clones, more than 70% observed once, and the top ten hold just over 8.5%. Sequenced: peripheral blood. Every receptor here comes from a man aged 40-50 years with active or convalescent COVID-19. Both conserved end residues are part of each CDR3. The order of the fields is D gene, clone size, V gene, J gene, CDR3 DNA, CDR3 protein. A D gene is named only where the DNA matches it firmly. The size of a clone is reported for some rows only, either as once, few or many, or as a class for expanded clones.

-	once	TRBV5-5	TRBJ1-1	TGTGCCAGCAGCCCGGCAACCCGACAGGCCCTGGGCGCTGAAGCTTTCTTT	CASSPATRQALGAEAFF
-	-	TRBV6-2/TRBV6-3	TRBJ1-2	TGTGCCAGCAGTTGGACAAGACAGGAACAGAACTATGGCTACACCTTC	CASSWTRQEQNYGYTF
TRBD1	-	TRBV18	TRBJ2-7	TGTGCCAGCTCACGAGGGTTCAGGGGGAGCTCCTACGAGCAGTACTTC	CASSRGFRGSSYEQYF
-	-	TRBV6-2/TRBV6-3	TRBJ1-1	TGTGCCAGCAGTTACTCGGGAATCGGACAGATAAACACTGAAGCTTTCTTT	CASSYSGIGQINTEAFF
-	-	TRBV2	TRBJ1-5	TGTGCCAGCAGCGTTTTGTTCAATCAGCCCCAGCATTTT	CASSVLFNQPQHF
-	-	TRBV12-3/TRBV12-4	TRBJ1-2	TGTGCCAGCAGTTTACGGTCTAGGTTTAGCGACACCTTC	CASSLRSRFSDTF
-	-	TRBV19	TRBJ2-7	TGTGCCAGTAGTACCAACTCCGGTAGCTACGAGCAGTACTTC	CASSTNSGSYEQYF
TRBD2	-	TRBV12-5	TRBJ2-3	TGTGCTAGTGGCTTAGCGGGGGGGGATACGCAGTATTTT	CASGLAGGDTQYF
-	-	TRBV19	TRBJ2-3	TGTGCCAGTAGTGATACAGGGCCTGGCACAGATACGCAGTATTTT	CASSDTGPGTDTQYF
-	-	TRBV14	TRBJ2-7	TGTGCCAGCAGCCTCACTTACGAGCAGTACTTC	CASSLTYEQYF
-	-	TRBV6-2/TRBV6-3	TRBJ1-2	TGTGCCAGCAGTCCCCGGGTGAAAAACTATGGCTACACCTTC	CASSPRVKNYGYTF
-	-	TRBV21-1	TRBJ2-7	TGTGCCAGCATAAAAATGGGAACAGGGAGCTACGAGCAGTACTTC	CASIKMGTGSYEQYF
-	once	TRBV6-5	TRBJ1-2	TGTGCCAGCAGTTACAGGGGGTCTGCTGGCTACACCTTC	CASSYRGSAGYTF
TRBD2	-	TRBV13	TRBJ2-5	TGTGCCAGCAGCTTAGCGCGGGGGGGCTATGAGACCCAGTACTTC	CASSLARGGYETQYF
TRBD1	-	TRBV12-3/TRBV12-4	TRBJ1-2	TGTGCCAGCACCCAGGGGGATTACTACACCTTC	CASTQGDYYTF
-	-	TRBV11-3	TRBJ1-1	TGTGCCAGCAGCTTAGAAGGAGGACAGTCTGAAGCTTTCTTT	CASSLEGGQSEAFF
-	-	TRBV2	TRBJ2-3	TGTGCCCGTTTGACGGGGGGCACAGATACGCAGTATTTT	CARLTGGTDTQYF
TRBD1	-	TRBV7-9	TRBJ1-6	TGTGCCAGCAGCTTGCGGGGACAGTCTAATTCACCCCTCCACTTT	CASSLRGQSNSPLHF
-	-	TRBV5-4	TRBJ1-2	TGTGCCAGCAGCTTGAGGACAGTTGATGGCTACACCTTC	CASSLRTVDGYTF
-	-	TRBV18	TRBJ2-7	TGTGCCAGCTCAGGCAGGCTCTACGAGCAGTACTTC	CASSGRLYEQYF
-	once	TRBV7-8	TRBJ2-1	TGTGCCAGCAGCTTAGCTTGGTTTAGCTTCGATGAGCAGTTCTTC	CASSLAWFSFDEQFF
-	-	TRBV28	TRBJ1-2	TGTGCCAGCAGTTCCTTTCCCTCTAGGGGTGGCTACACCTTC	CASSSFPSRGGYTF
TRBD1	-	TRBV2	TRBJ1-5	TGTGCCAGCTCCGGGACAGGGGCCCCCATGGTCCAGCATTTT	CASSGTGAPMVQHF